The next 26 T cell receptor beta chains were all read from a single sample in a study of OX40 agonist ivuxolimab in advanced cancers. TCRdb keeps only in-frame clones here, not all; method: immunoSEQ multiplex PCR. Of tens of thousands of clones in the sample, roughly 84% were seen once. Sample: CD4+ or CD8+ T cells sorted from blood, taken in a trial of the OX40 agonist ivuxolimab. Receptors originate from an adult with an advanced solid tumor such as melanoma, head and neck, liver or kidney cancer.

The genes are TRBV7-2 and TRBJ2-1; tentative D call: TRBD1 (5 bases). The CDR3 has 14 amino acids. The germline V gene encodes CDR1 SGHTA and CDR2 FQGNSA. Trimming left V 6 bases short and J 12 bases short, with 21 bases between. CDR3 DNA sequence: TGTGCCAGCAGACGTGGGTCAGGGCTGATCGGGCAGTTCTTC. Its protein product is CASRRGSGLIGQFF.

This clone was detected only a few times. The chain carries TRBV11-2 and TRBJ2-7; possibly TRBD2 for D (5 bases). V was clipped by 4 bases and J by 3 bases, with 13 bases between them. The CDR3 covers 14 residues. CDR1 and CDR2 from the germline V gene are SGHAT and FQNNGV. The CDR3 sequence: CASSSGIQVYEQYF. The CDR3 bases are TGTGCCAGCAGCTCCGGGATCCAAGTCTACGAGCAGTACTTC.

The chain employs TRBV28 and TRBJ2-1; 10 bases align to TRBD2. V gave up 6 bases and J gave up 3 bases; unmatched junction bases: 5. The V gene's germline CDR1 is MDHEN and CDR2 SYDVKM. The CDR3 is 15 amino acids. The CDR3 nucleotides are TGTGCCAGCAGGCAAAGGACTAGCGGCTACAATGAGCAGTTCTTC. Translated: CASRQRTSGYNEQFF. The full variable domain, its missing parts supplied by reference TRBV28 and TRBJ2-1, is DVKVTQSSRYLVKRTGEKVFLECVQDMDHENMFWYRQDPGLGLRLIYFSYDVKMKEKGDIPEGYSVSREKKERFSLILESASTNQTSMYLCASRQRTSGYNEQFFGPGTRLTVL.

This clone has just one count. The chain joins TRBV28 to TRBJ2-3, with TRBD2 matching 12 bases. After removal of 3 bases from V and 1 base from J, the junction contained 5 bases not matched to a gene. Germline V gene lookup returns CDR1 MDHEN and CDR2 SYDVKM. This CDR3 region has 17 residues. The CDR3 DNA is TGTGCCAGCAGTTTCCTAGCGGGAGGGCCCCGCACAGATACGCAGTATTTT. This encodes CASSFLAGGPRTDTQYF.

The chain employs TRBV27 and TRBJ2-7, with TRBD1 as a possible D gene (6 bases). Looked up from germline, CDR1 is MNHEY and CDR2 is SMNVEV (reference sequence). This CDR3 has 15 amino acids. V dropped 2 bases and J dropped 3 bases, with 14 bases sitting between them. The CDR3, as DNA: TGTGCCAGCAGTTTAAACCCAGGGGAAGTCTACGAGCAGTACTTC. As protein: CASSLNPGEVYEQYF.

The chain recombines TRBV30 with TRBJ2-7; possible D gene TRBD1, 6 bases. The CDR3 has 13 residues. V was shortened by 0 bases and J by 3 bases, with 9 bases between the two germline ends. CDR1 GTSNPN and CDR2 SVGIG come from the germline V gene (reference sequence). CDR3 DNA: TGTGCCTGGAGTGTTGGCAGGGGCTACGAGCAGTACTTC. Translation gives CAWSVGRGYEQYF.

The gene calls are TRBV5-1 and TRBJ1-2; 7 nucleotides match TRBD1. This CDR3 has 14 amino acids. With 6 bases clipped from V and 9 bases from J, the junction kept 14 bases outside the gene matches. Per the germline V gene, CDR1 is SGHRS and CDR2 is YFSETQ. The chain's CDR3 is CASKGALSSGSYTF. The DNA of the CDR3 is TGCGCCAGCAAGGGGGCGCTATCTTCAGGGAGCTACACCTTC.

The chain joins TRBV7-6 to TRBJ2-5, with D possibly TRBD1 on 5 matching bases. Looked up from germline, CDR1 is SGHVS and CDR2 is FNYEAQ. V lost 5 bases and J lost 1, with 11 bases in between. The CDR3 totals 14 residues. CDR3 sequence (DNA): TGTGCCAGCAGCACTGGGGCCTCCCAAGAGACCCAGTACTTC. Its translation is CASSTGASQETQYF.

The chain joins TRBV5-1 to TRBJ1-2, with D hard to call. The length of the CDR3 is 13 residues. V shed 2 bases and J shed 7 bases, with 12 bases lying between them. Germline CDR1 is SGHRS and CDR2 is YFSETQ. CDR3 coding DNA: TGCGCCAGCAGCTTTGAGGGCAACGGTGGCTACACCTTC. Protein: CASSFEGNGGYTF. The complete variable domain, with remaining parts taken from reference TRBV5-1 and TRBJ1-2, reads KAGVTQTPRYLIKTRGQQVTLSCSPISGHRSVSWYQQTPGQGLQFLFEYFSETQRNKGNFPGRFSGRQFSNSRSEMNVSTLELGDSALYLCASSFEGNGGYTFGSGTRLTVV.

The V gene is TRBV7-9, the J gene TRBJ1-1, with TRBD1 matching over 9 bases. The J segment lost 11 bases and the V segment lost 0 bases, leaving 4 bases of the junction unmatched. The CDR3 spans 13 residues. CDR1 and CDR2 (germline): SEHNR, FQNEAQ (reference sequence). CDR3 in DNA: TGTGCCAGCAGCTTAGCTGGACAGGGGAGGGCTTTCTTT. Protein: CASSLAGQGRAFF.

The chain recombines TRBV7-9 with TRBJ2-6; perhaps TRBD2 as D (6 bases). This CDR3 comprises 17 residues. The germline V and J ends were trimmed by 5 bases and 2 bases, with 16 bases remaining between them. Per germline, CDR1 SEHNR and CDR2 FQNEAQ (reference sequence). The CDR3 DNA follows: TGTGCCAGCAGCCCCTGGGGCGTAGCGGCTGGGGCCAACGTCCTGACTTTC. This codes for CASSPWGVAAGANVLTF.

V usage is TRBV5-5 and J usage is TRBJ2-7; 7 nucleotides match TRBD1. The CDR3 runs to 14 residues. With V trimmed by 4 bases and J by 4 bases, 8 bases remained unmatched. Germline CDR1 SGHKS, CDR2 YYEKEE (reference sequence). The CDR3 region has the DNA TGTGCCAGCAGCCCAAAACAGGGGATGTACGAGCAGTACTTC. Translation gives CASSPKQGMYEQYF.

CDR3 residues: CASSEGPVGTDTQYF. CDR3 bases: TGTGCCAGCAGTGAAGGTCCAGTGGGCACAGATACGCAGTATTTT. This rearrangement joins TRBV6-1 to TRBJ2-3, with D uncertain. Germline values: CDR1 MNHNS, CDR2 SASEGT. V was trimmed by 1 base and J by 1 base, leaving 9 bases between them. The CDR3 has 15 residues.

The chain recombines TRBV21-1 with TRBJ1-3; TRBD1, the D gene given by the table, was not confirmed from the DNA. TRBV21-1 is a pseudogene segment. The CDR3 has 13 residues. CDR3 loop: CARDTRSGNTIYF. In DNA, the CDR3 is TGTGCCAGGGACACCCGCTCTGGAAACACCATATATTTT.

This clone was counted a few times. This chain connects TRBV19 to TRBJ1-3; tentatively, D is TRBD1 (6 bases). Germline CDR1 LNHDA, CDR2 SQIVND (reference sequence). The CDR3 consists of 15 residues. Trimming removed 5 bases at V and 1 base at J, with 12 bases between. The CDR3: CASSHRTASGNTIYF. Written as DNA, the CDR3 is TGTGCCAGTAGTCACCGGACAGCTTCTGGAAACACCATATATTTT.

This clone has just one count. This sequence joins TRBV28 and TRBJ1-1; D unclear. Germline lookup yields CDR1 MDHEN and CDR2 SYDVKM. V lost 7 bases to trimming and J lost 1 base, with 10 bases between them. This CDR3 is built from 13 residues. CDR3 amino acids: CASTLHQNTEAFF. In nucleotides, the CDR3 is TGTGCCAGCACCCTACACCAGAACACTGAAGCTTTCTTT.

The rearrangement links TRBV27 to TRBJ2-5; 7 nucleotides align to TRBD1. V lost 6 bases and J lost 2; bases outside the gene matches: 3. Germline lookup yields CDR1 MNHEY and CDR2 SMNVEV (reference sequence). This CDR3 is built from 13 residues. The CDR3 is CASRKGQQETQYF. The CDR3 DNA is TGTGCCAGCAGGAAGGGACAGCAAGAGACCCAGTACTTC.

This clone occurred once. The V call is TRBV30, the J call TRBJ1-2; D is unclear. The CDR3 is made up of 14 amino acids. Trimming left V 0 bases short and J 5 bases short, with 13 bases between. Germline V CDR1 and CDR2: GTSNPN, SVGIG (reference sequence). The CDR3 DNA sequence: TGTGCCTGGAGTGTCGGTAGGGTGTATTATGGCTACACCTTC. Its translation is CAWSVGRVYYGYTF.

The rearrangement joins TRBV5-4 to TRBJ2-3; 11 bases align to TRBD2. CDR3 length: 15 amino acids. Germline loops: CDR1 SGHNT, CDR2 YYREEE (reference sequence). J was trimmed by 5 bases and V by 4 bases; bases with no gene match: 6. CDR3 DNA: TGTGCCAGCAGCGTAAGACTAGCGGGGCAAGATACGCAGTATTTT. Translated: CASSVRLAGQDTQYF. The complete variable domain, with remaining parts taken from reference TRBV5-4 and TRBJ2-3, reads ETGVTQSPTHLIKTRGQQVTLRCSSQSGHNTVSWYQQALGQGPQFIFQYYREEENGRGNFPPRFSGLQFPNYSSELNVNALELDDSALYLCASSVRLAGQDTQYFGPGTRLTVL.

V is TRBV9 and J is TRBJ2-1, with D perhaps assigned TRBD1 or TRBD2 (5 bases each). The CDR3 has 20 amino acids. V was cut by 0 bases and J by 5 bases, with 27 bases left in between. Germline CDR1 SGDLS, CDR2 YYNGEE. CDR3 bases: TGTGCCAGCAGCGTAGTTGGATATGGGGGTACCCTCCCCCGGAACAATGAGCAGTTCTTC. Amino acids: CASSVVGYGGTLPRNNEQFF.

This chain connects TRBV6-6 to TRBJ1-1; D not certain. CDR3 size: 15 residues. Trimming removed 1 base at V and 0 bases at J, with 9 bases between. The germline V gene has CDR1 MNHNY and CDR2 SVGAGI (reference sequence). This chain's CDR3 is CASSYYRPMNTEAFF. CDR3 coding DNA: TGTGCCAGCAGTTACTATAGGCCAATGAACACTGAAGCTTTCTTT.

V and J are TRBV19 and TRBJ2-2; TRBD1 matches 7 bases. CDR3 length: 13 residues. The germline V gene encodes CDR1 LNHDA and CDR2 SQIVND (reference sequence). The V segment lost 5 bases and the J segment 7 bases; nucleotides outside the gene matches: 4. The chain's CDR3 is CASSGTARGELFF. CDR3 sequence (DNA): TGTGCCAGTAGTGGGACAGCGCGCGGGGAGCTGTTTTTT.

V is TRBV5-8 and J is TRBJ2-2; 11 nucleotides match TRBD2. J gave up 3 bases and V 4 bases, and 5 bases lay outside the gene matches. In germline, CDR1 is SGHTS, CDR2 YDEGEE. The CDR3 consists of 16 residues. CDR3 protein: CASSLGTSGDTGELFF. CDR3 bases: TGTGCCAGCAGCCTCGGGACTAGCGGTGACACCGGGGAGCTGTTTTTT.

The V call is TRBV6-6, the J call TRBJ2-7; D remains ambiguous. Looked up from germline, CDR1 is MNHNY and CDR2 is SVGAGI (reference sequence). Trimming pared 3 bases from V and 0 bases from J, leaving 9 bases between. CDR3 length equals 14 residues. The CDR3 sequence: CASSYSQSSYEQYV. The CDR3 DNA reads TGTGCCAGCAGTTATAGTCAGAGCTCCTACGAGCAGTACGTC.

The chain is built from TRBV15 and TRBJ2-4, with D perhaps matching TRBD1 (6 bases). Germline CDR1 and CDR2: LNHNV and YYDKDF (reference sequence). Trimming took 4 bases from V and 0 from J, leaving 25 bases between them. The CDR3 consists of 20 residues. The CDR3 is CATSTGETGPTILAKNIQYF. CDR3 bases: TGTGCCACCAGCACGGGTGAGACAGGCCCAACCATACTAGCCAAAAACATTCAGTACTTC.

The genes are TRBV5-1 and TRBJ1-4; D is perhaps TRBD1 (6 bases). V lost 4 bases to trimming and J lost 4 bases, with 14 bases between them. Germline CDR1 and CDR2: SGHRS and YFSETQ. This CDR3 has 15 residues. CDR3 sequence: CASSPGGAGNEKLFF. CDR3 bases: TGCGCCAGCAGCCCCGGGGGCGCCGGTAATGAAAAACTGTTTTTT.